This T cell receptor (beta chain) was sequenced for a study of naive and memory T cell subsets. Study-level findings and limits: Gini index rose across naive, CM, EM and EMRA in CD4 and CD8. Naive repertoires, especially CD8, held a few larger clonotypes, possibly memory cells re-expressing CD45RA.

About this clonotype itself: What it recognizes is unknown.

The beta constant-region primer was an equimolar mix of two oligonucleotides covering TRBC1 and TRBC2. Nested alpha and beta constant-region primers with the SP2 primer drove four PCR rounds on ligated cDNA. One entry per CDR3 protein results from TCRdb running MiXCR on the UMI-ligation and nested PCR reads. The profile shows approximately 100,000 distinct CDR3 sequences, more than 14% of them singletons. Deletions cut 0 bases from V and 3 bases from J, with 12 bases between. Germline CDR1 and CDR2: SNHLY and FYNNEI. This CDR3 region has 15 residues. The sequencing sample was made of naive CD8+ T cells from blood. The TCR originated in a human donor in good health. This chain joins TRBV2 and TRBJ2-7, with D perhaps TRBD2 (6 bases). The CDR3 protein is CASSEARGDLYEQYF. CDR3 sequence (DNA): TGTGCCAGCAGTGAAGCGCGGGGAGATCTCTACGAGCAGTACTTC. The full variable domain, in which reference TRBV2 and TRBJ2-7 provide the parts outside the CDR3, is EPEVTQTPSHQVTQMGQEVILRCVPISNHLYFYWYRQILGQKVEFLVSFYNNEISEKSEIFDDQFSVERPDGSNFTLKIRSTKLEDSAMYFCASSEARGDLYEQYFGPGTRLTVT.